Following are 6 T cell receptor beta chains from one sample sequenced in a study of beta chain features in type 1 diabetes. Since all of the isolated RNA was reverse transcribed, expressed TCRB transcripts were what got sequenced. Clones were sequenced by immunoSEQ multiplex PCR, and TCRdb holds only the in-frame ones, with some missing. The repertoire consists of 450,000 to 600,000 clones, with 30% occurring once and the leading ten covering around 0.065%. The sample taken for sequencing was naive CD4+ T cells from blood. These receptors were obtained from a man between 18 and 35 years old in good health.

The rearrangement links TRBV2 to TRBJ1-4; D perhaps matches TRBD1 (5 bases). The CDR3 contains 17 residues. Germline CDR1 reads SNHLY; CDR2 reads FYNNEI. The V and J ends lost 6 bases and 7 bases respectively, with 24 bases between them. The CDR3 is CASRTEDPRGEIEKLFF. In nucleotides, the CDR3 is TGTGCCAGCAGGACGGAAGATCCCAGAGGGGAAATTGAAAAACTGTTTTTT.

V is TRBV6-7 and J is TRBJ2-7; maybe TRBD2 (5 bases). TRBV6-7 is recorded as an ORF, its role being uncertain. The V end lost 4 bases, the J end lost 7 bases, and 11 bases lay between the germline ends. The length of the CDR3 is 12 residues. The CDR3 loop is CASSSLGVEQYF. The CDR3 DNA sequence: TGTGCCAGCAGTTCCCTCGGGGTTGAGCAGTACTTC.

The chain combines TRBV10-2 with TRBJ2-7; 7 bases match TRBD1. The CDR3 length is 13 residues. V lost 5 bases and J lost 6; bases outside the gene matches: 7. Looked up from germline, CDR1 is WSHSY and CDR2 is SAAADI. CDR3: CASSPKTGVEQYF. DNA for the CDR3: TGCGCCAGCAGTCCAAAAACAGGGGTCGAGCAGTACTTC.

This rearrangement joins TRBV30 to TRBJ1-4; D gene unclear. CDR3 length: 16 residues. Germline CDR1 and CDR2: GTSNPN and SVGIG (reference sequence). V was clipped by 1 base and J by 4 bases, with 16 bases between them. The CDR3, as DNA: TGTGCCTGGAGTGGAGGCCGGGCCAGCTTTAATGAAAAACTGTTTTTT. It is translated as CAWSGGRASFNEKLFF.

This sequence joins TRBV7-2 and TRBJ2-7; D call uncertain. CDR1 is SGHTA and CDR2 is FQGNSA in the germline V gene. The CDR3 has 12 amino acids. V was pared by 2 bases and J by 4 bases, with 6 bases between. The chain's CDR3 is CASSLSNYEQYF. The CDR3 bases are TGTGCCAGCAGCTTAAGTAATTACGAGCAGTACTTC.

About this clone itself: This specimen includes other DNA sequences encoding the same CDR3. V and J are TRBV5-6 and TRBJ2-5; tentatively, D is TRBD1 (5 bases). Germline lookup yields CDR1 SGHDT and CDR2 YYEEEE. V shed 1 base and J shed 4 bases, with 8 bases lying between them. CDR3 size: 13 residues. In nucleotides, the CDR3 is TGTGCCAGCAGCTTGCAGGGTAGAGAGACCCAGTACTTC. This translates into CASSLQGRETQYF.